This T cell receptor (beta chain) was captured by sequencing in a study of low-dose radiotherapy and immunotherapy resistance in tumors. This CDR3 region has 19 residues. TRAV- and TRBV-specific primers primed first-strand cDNA, covering alpha and beta chains. Using a constant-region primer together with a V-primer adapter, TCRs were subjected to around 20 PCR cycles of amplification. TCRdb analysed the reads with MiXCR anew, one entry per CDR3 protein. Counted here are some 82,000 distinct CDR3 sequences, approximately 20% occurring once; the ten biggest clones make up 4.5% to 7.5%. Time point indicated: before trial treatment. Every donor's regimen consisted of nivolumab, ipilimumab, aspirin, low-dose cyclophosphamide and low-dose radiotherapy.

The V and J genes are TRBV21-1 and TRBJ1-2; whether TRBD1, the table's D call, matches the DNA was not checked. TRBV21-1 is a pseudogene. The origin of this receptor is a male donor with prostate cancer. The sequenced sample was PBMCs, obtained before treatment. The CDR3 sequence is CASSKGYVEDRSRGDSYTF. DNA of the CDR3: TGTGCCAGCAGCAAGGGGTATGTGGAGGACAGATCGAGAGGAGATAGCTACACCTTC.